These 18 T cell receptor beta chains originate from one sample sequenced in a study of OX40 agonist ivuxolimab in advanced cancers. Some clones are missing from TCRdb's copy, which holds only in-frame ones; the method was immunoSEQ multiplex PCR. The sample has roughly 70,000 clones; approximately 78% are singletons. The sequences come from CD4+ or CD8+ T cells sorted from blood, collected in a trial of the OX40 agonist ivuxolimab. The receptors were sampled from an adult with an advanced solid tumor such as melanoma, head and neck, liver or kidney cancer.

J is TRBJ1-4 and V is TRBV25-1, with a tentative D call TRBD1 (5 bases). Germline values: CDR1 MGHDK, CDR2 SYGVNS. The CDR3 length is 14 residues. V lost 4 bases, J lost 7 bases, and 13 bases lay in between. DNA of the CDR3: TGTGCCAGCAGTGTCGGGGGATGGGGTGAAAAACTGTTTTTT. Protein product: CASSVGGWGEKLFF.

This clone was observed a single time. The chain combines TRBV5-5 with TRBJ1-1; D unresolved. Per germline, CDR1 SGHKS and CDR2 YYEKEE (reference sequence). This CDR3 contains 15 residues. V was clipped by 4 bases and J by 2 bases, with 15 bases between them. The CDR3 DNA follows: TGTGCCAGCAGCCCCCCGGGGAGGGCAAACACTGAAGCTTTCTTT. Amino acid sequence: CASSPPGRANTEAFF.

CDR3 sequence: CASSLPPRTSGEQYF. In DNA, the CDR3 is TGTGCCAGCAGCTTGCCCCCAAGGACTAGCGGAGAGCAGTACTTC. This chain uses TRBV11-2 with TRBJ2-7, with 10 bases matching TRBD2. Unmatched junction bases numbered 9, after V lost 3 bases and J lost 7 bases. The CDR3 totals 15 residues. Germline V gene lookup returns CDR1 SGHAT and CDR2 FQNNGV.

The V gene is TRBV30, the J gene TRBJ2-5; unclear D gene. Deletions cut 0 bases from V and 0 bases from J, with 5 bases between. The CDR3 has 13 residues. The germline V gene encodes CDR1 GTSNPN and CDR2 SVGIG (reference sequence). CDR3 coding DNA: TGTGCCTGGAGTGTAGGGTACCAAGAGACCCAGTACTTC. This translates into CAWSVGYQETQYF.

The chain combines TRBV19 with TRBJ1-1; D perhaps matches TRBD1 (6 bases). This CDR3 is 15 amino acids long. CDR1 is LNHDA and CDR2 is SQIVND in the germline V gene (reference sequence). V was pared by 9 bases and J by 3 bases, with 20 bases between. CDR3 region: CASWDGGRGDTEAFF. DNA for the CDR3: TGTGCCAGCTGGGATGGGGGGCGGGGCGACACTGAAGCTTTCTTT.

The rearrangement joins TRBV28 to TRBJ1-5, with 8 positions matching TRBD1. CDR1 and CDR2 (germline): MDHEN, SYDVKM. CDR3 size: 16 residues. V shed 6 bases, J shed 5 bases, and the junction held 12 bases outside the gene matches. The CDR3 DNA reads as TGTGCCAGCAGCCGTTCCGGGACAGGCCAATATCAGCCCCAGCATTTT. Translated: CASSRSGTGQYQPQHF.

This clone has only one observation. The chain combines TRBV12-5 with TRBJ2-3; TRBD2 agrees at 13 bases. Germline V gives CDR1 LGHNT, CDR2 FRNRAP. The junction had 4 bases not matched to a gene; V was cut back by 6 bases and J by 4 bases. The CDR3 loop spans 15 amino acids. The CDR3 DNA reads TGTGCTAGTGGATTACTAGCGGGGGGGGCAGATACGCAGTATTTT. It yields the protein CASGLLAGGADTQYF.

The V and J genes are TRBV6-9 and TRBJ1-5, with unresolved D. V was trimmed by 4 bases and J by 0 bases, leaving 4 bases between them. The length of the CDR3 is 13 residues. CDR1 is MNHGY, CDR2 SVAAGI, per germline. The CDR3 region has the DNA TGTGCCAGCAGTTGGGATAGCAATCAGCCCCAGCATTTT. This translates into CASSWDSNQPQHF.

The chain carries TRBV30 and TRBJ1-5, with a weak D call TRBD1 (6 bases). Germline V gene sequence: CDR1 GTSNPN, CDR2 SVGIG (reference sequence). V was shortened by 0 bases and J by 0 bases, with 6 bases between the two germline ends. This CDR3 has 14 residues. The CDR3 bases are TGTGCCTGGAGTGTAGGGGGTAGCAATCAGCCCCAGCATTTT. It specifies CAWSVGGSNQPQHF.

The chain uses TRBV7-3 and TRBJ2-1; 8 bases line up with TRBD2. The CDR3 is 16 residues long. Germline CDR1 SGHTA, CDR2 FQGTGA. V gave up 2 bases and J gave up 4 bases; unmatched junction bases: 7. In DNA form, the CDR3 reads TGTGCCAGCAGCTTAGGAGCGGGGGCGGAGTACAATGAGCAGTTCTTC. Encoded protein: CASSLGAGAEYNEQFF.

The chain carries TRBV15 and TRBJ1-2, with TRBD1 matching over 7 bases. The trim removed 6 bases at V and 5 bases at J, leaving 12 bases unmatched. This CDR3 has 15 residues. Germline CDR1 and CDR2: LNHNV and YYDKDF (reference sequence). The DNA of the CDR3 is TGTGCCACCAGTCACCGGGACAGCCGTCTTTATGGCTACACCTTC. It yields the protein CATSHRDSRLYGYTF.

The chain is built from TRBV15 and TRBJ1-3; D gene ambiguous. Germline lookup yields CDR1 LNHNV and CDR2 YYDKDF (reference sequence). Trimming left V 0 bases short and J 4 bases short, with 10 bases between. The length of the CDR3 is 15 residues. The CDR3 spells CATSRDPAPGNTIYF. The DNA for the CDR3 is TGTGCCACCAGCAGAGACCCCGCCCCCGGAAACACCATATATTTT.

The chain employs TRBV18 and TRBJ1-1; D is undetermined. The ends were cut back, 6 bases at V and 1 base at J, with 12 bases in the middle. CDR1 and CDR2 from the germline V gene are KGHSH and LQKENI. The CDR3 has 14 residues. DNA of the CDR3: TGTGCCAGCTCGCCCTTGAAGGGGAACACTGAAGCTTTCTTT. This translates into CASSPLKGNTEAFF.

The genes are TRBV6-6 and TRBJ1-3; no definite D call. The V end lost 5 bases, the J end lost 4 bases, and 12 bases lay between the germline ends. Looked up from germline, CDR1 is MNHNY and CDR2 is SVGAGI (reference sequence). The CDR3 runs to 14 residues. The CDR3 region has the DNA TGTGCCAGCAGTCAAGGGATTACCGGAAACACCATATATTTT. It translates to CASSQGITGNTIYF.

The chain links TRBV5-1 to TRBJ2-6; maybe TRBD1 (6 bases). Germline V gives CDR1 SGHRS, CDR2 YFSETQ. The V gene lost 5 bases and the J gene lost 0 bases, with 21 bases spanning the gap. CDR3 length: 19 amino acids. The CDR3 region is CASSITFGTGRSGANVLTF. For the CDR3, the DNA is TGCGCCAGCAGTATAACGTTTGGTACAGGGCGCTCTGGGGCCAACGTCCTGACTTTC.

The rearrangement links TRBV7-2 to TRBJ2-5; 9 nucleotides match TRBD1. This CDR3 region has 13 residues. Germline V lookup: CDR1 SGHTA, CDR2 FQGNSA. The V gene end was trimmed by 5 bases and the J gene end by 5 bases; junction bases not matched to a gene: 3. The CDR3 is CASSRTGVETQYF. Written as DNA, the CDR3 is TGTGCCAGCAGCAGGACAGGGGTTGAGACCCAGTACTTC.

V is TRBV15 and J is TRBJ2-2, with 7 bases that match TRBD1. Trimming cost V 8 bases and J 0 bases; bases outside gene matches: 9. Germline V gives CDR1 LNHNV, CDR2 YYDKDF (reference sequence). The CDR3 is made up of 16 amino acids. This chain's CDR3 is CATYKNQGANTGELFF. The CDR3 DNA reads as TGTGCCACCTATAAAAACCAGGGGGCGAACACCGGGGAGCTGTTTTTT.

The chain couples TRBV18 to TRBJ1-5, with TRBD1 identical over 7 bases. CDR1 KGHSH and CDR2 LQKENI come from the germline V gene. The CDR3 runs to 18 residues. Trimming at V came to 0 bases and at J to 2 bases, leaving 10 bases not matched to a gene. The CDR3 sequence is CASSPPNRGRGGNQPQHF. The DNA of the CDR3 is TGTGCCAGCTCACCACCAAATAGAGGCAGGGGGGGCAATCAGCCCCAGCATTTT.